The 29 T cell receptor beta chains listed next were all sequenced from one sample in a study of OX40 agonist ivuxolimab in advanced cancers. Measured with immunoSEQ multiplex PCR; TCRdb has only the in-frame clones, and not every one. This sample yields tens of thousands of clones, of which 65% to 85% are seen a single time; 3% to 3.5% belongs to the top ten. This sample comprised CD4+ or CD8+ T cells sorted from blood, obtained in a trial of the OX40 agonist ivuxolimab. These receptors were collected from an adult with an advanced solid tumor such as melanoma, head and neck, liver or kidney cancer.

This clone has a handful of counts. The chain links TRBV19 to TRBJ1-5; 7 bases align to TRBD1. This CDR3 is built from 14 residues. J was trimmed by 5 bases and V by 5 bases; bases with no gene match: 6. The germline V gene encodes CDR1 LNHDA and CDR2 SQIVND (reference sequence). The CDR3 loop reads CASSSQTGYQPQHF. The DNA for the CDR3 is TGTGCCAGTAGTTCCCAGACAGGGTATCAGCCCCAGCATTTT.

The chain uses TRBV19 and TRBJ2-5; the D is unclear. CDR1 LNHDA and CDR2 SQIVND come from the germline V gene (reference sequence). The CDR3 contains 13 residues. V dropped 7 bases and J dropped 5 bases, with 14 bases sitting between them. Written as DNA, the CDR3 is TGTGCCAGTAATTGGATGGTAGGCGAGACCCAGTACTTC. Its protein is CASNWMVGETQYF. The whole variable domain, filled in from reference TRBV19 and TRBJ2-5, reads DGGITQSPKYLFRKEGQNVTLSCEQNLNHDAMYWYRQDPGQGLRLIYYSQIVNDFQKGDIAEGYSVSREKKESFPLTVTSAQKNPTAFYLCASNWMVGETQYFGPGTRLLVL.

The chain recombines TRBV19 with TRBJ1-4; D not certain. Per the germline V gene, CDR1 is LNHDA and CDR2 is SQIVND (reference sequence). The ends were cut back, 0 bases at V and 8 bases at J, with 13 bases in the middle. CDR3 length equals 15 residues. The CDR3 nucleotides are TGTGCCAGTAGTATAGATCTCTCCAGGCGAGAAAAACTGTTTTTT. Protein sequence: CASSIDLSRREKLFF. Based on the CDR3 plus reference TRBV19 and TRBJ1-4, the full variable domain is DGGITQSPKYLFRKEGQNVTLSCEQNLNHDAMYWYRQDPGQGLRLIYYSQIVNDFQKGDIAEGYSVSREKKESFPLTVTSAQKNPTAFYLCASSIDLSRREKLFFGSGTQLSVL.

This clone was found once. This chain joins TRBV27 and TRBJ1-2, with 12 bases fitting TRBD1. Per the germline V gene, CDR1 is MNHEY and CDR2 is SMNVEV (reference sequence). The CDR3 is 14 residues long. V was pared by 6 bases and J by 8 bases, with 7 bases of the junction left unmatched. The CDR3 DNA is TGTGCCAGCAGCTTTAGGGACAGGGGGCGAGGCTACACCTTC. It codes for CASSFRDRGRGYTF.

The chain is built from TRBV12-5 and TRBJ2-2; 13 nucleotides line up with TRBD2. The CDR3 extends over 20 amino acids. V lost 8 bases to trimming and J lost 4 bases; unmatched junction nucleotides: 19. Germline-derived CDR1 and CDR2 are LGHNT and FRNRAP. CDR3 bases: TGTGCTAGTCCCTGGGGACTAGCGGGAATCGATTTACCTCGCACCGGGGAGCTGTTTTTT. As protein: CASPWGLAGIDLPRTGELFF.

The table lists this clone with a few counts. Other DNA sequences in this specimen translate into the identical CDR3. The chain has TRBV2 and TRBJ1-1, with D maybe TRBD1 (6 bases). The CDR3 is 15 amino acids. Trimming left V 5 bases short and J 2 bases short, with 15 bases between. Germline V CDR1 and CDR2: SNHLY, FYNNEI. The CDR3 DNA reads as TGTGCCAGCAGTCGGACAGAAGCGGTTAACACTGAAGCTTTCTTT. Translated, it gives CASSRTEAVNTEAFF.

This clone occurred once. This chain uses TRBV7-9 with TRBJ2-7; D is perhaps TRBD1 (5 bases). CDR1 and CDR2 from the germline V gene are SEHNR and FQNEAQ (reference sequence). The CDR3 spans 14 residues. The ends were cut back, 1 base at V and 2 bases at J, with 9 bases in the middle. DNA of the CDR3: TGTGCCAGCAGCTTAGTTGGCAGGGCCTACGAGCAGTACTTC. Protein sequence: CASSLVGRAYEQYF.

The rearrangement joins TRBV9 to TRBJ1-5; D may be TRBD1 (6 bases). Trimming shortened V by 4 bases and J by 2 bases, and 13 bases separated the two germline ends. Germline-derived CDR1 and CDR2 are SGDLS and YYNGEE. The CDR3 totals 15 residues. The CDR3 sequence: CASSRTGSGNQPQHF. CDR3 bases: TGTGCCAGCAGCAGAACAGGGTCAGGCAATCAGCCCCAGCATTTT.

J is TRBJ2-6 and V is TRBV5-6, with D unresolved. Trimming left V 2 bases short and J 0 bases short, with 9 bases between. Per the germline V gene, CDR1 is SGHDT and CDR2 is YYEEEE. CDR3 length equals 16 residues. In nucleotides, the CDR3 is TGTGCCAGCAGCTTTCGGACCTCCTCTGGGGCCAACGTCCTGACTTTC. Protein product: CASSFRTSSGANVLTF.

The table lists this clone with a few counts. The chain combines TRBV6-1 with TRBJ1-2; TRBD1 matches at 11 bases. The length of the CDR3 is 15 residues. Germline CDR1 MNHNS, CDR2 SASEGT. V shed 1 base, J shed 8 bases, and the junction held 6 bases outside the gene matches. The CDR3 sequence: CASSEEGQGVTGYTF. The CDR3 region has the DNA TGTGCCAGCAGTGAAGAGGGACAGGGGGTAACCGGCTACACCTTC.

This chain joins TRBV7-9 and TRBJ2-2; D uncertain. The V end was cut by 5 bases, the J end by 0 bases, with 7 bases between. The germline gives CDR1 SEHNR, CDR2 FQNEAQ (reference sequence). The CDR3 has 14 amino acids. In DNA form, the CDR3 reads TGTGCCAGCAGCCTGATTCCGAACACCGGGGAGCTGTTTTTT. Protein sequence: CASSLIPNTGELFF.

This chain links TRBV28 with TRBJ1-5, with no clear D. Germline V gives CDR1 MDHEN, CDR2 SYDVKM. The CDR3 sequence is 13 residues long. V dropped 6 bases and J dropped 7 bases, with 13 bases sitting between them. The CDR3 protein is CASRPHARQPQHF. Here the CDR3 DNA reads TGTGCCAGCAGGCCACACGCGAGGCAGCCCCAGCATTTT. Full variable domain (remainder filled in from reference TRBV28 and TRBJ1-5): DVKVTQSSRYLVKRTGEKVFLECVQDMDHENMFWYRQDPGLGLRLIYFSYDVKMKEKGDIPEGYSVSREKKERFSLILESASTNQTSMYLCASRPHARQPQHFGDGTRLSIL.

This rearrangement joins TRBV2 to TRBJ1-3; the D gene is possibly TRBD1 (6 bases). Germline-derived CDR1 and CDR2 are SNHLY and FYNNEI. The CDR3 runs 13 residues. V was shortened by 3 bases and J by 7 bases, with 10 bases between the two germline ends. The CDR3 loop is CASSEWGLNTIYF. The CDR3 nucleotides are TGTGCCAGCAGTGAGTGGGGGCTCAACACCATATATTTT. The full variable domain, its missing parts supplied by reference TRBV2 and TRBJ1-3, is EPEVTQTPSHQVTQMGQEVILRCVPISNHLYFYWYRQILGQKVEFLVSFYNNEISEKSEIFDDQFSVERPDGSNFTLKIRSTKLEDSAMYFCASSEWGLNTIYFGEGSWLTVV.

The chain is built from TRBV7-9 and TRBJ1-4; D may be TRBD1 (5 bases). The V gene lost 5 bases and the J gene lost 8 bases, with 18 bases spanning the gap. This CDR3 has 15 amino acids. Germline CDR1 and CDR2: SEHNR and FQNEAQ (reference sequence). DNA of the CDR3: TGTGCCAGCAGCCCCGCCGGGGCCTGGGAGGAAAAACTGTTTTTT. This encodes CASSPAGAWEEKLFF.

This chain's CDR3 is CATAGAANYGYTF. The CDR3 region has the DNA TGTGCCACCGCAGGAGCAGCTAACTATGGCTACACCTTC. V and J are TRBV6-5 and TRBJ1-2, with D unresolved. The CDR3 is 13 residues long. The V end was cut by 10 bases, the J end by 0 bases, with 12 bases between. Germline-derived CDR1 and CDR2 are MNHEY and SVGAGI.

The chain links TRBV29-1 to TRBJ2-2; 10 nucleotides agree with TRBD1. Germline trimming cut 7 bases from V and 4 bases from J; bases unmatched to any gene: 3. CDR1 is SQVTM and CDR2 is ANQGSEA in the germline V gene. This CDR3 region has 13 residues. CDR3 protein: CSADRGPTGELFF. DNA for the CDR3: TGCAGCGCCGACAGGGGGCCCACCGGGGAGCTGTTTTTT.

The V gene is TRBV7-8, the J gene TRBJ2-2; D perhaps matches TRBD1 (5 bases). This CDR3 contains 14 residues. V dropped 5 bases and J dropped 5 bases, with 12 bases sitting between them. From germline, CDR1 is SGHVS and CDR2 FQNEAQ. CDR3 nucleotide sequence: TGTGCCAGCAGCCCATTAAGGGGAACCGGGGAGCTGTTTTTT. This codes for CASSPLRGTGELFF.

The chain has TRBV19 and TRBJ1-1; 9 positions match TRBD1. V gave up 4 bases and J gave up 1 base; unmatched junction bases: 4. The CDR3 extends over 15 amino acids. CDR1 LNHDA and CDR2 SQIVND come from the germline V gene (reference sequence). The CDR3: CASSTTGGRNTEAFF. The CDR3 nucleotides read TGTGCCAGTAGTACGACAGGGGGAAGGAACACTGAAGCTTTCTTT.

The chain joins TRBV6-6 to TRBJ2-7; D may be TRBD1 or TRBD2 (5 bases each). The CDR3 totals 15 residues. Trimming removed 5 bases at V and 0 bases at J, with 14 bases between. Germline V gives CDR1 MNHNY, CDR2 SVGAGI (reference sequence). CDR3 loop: CASSLNRRSSYEQYF. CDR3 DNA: TGTGCCAGCAGTCTCAACAGGAGGAGCTCCTACGAGCAGTACTTC.

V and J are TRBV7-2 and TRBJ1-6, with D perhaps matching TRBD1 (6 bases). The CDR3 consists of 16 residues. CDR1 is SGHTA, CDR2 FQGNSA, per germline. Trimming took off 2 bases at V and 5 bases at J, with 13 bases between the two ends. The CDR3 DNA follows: TGTGCCAGCAGCTTAAGGTCTGGGGGCAATAATTCACCCCTCCACTTT. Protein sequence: CASSLRSGGNNSPLHF.

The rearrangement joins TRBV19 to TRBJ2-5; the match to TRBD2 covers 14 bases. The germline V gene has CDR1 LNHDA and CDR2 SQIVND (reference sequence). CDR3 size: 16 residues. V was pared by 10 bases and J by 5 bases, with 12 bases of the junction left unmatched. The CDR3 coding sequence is TGTGCCACCCAATCCGGGACTAGCGGGAGCGGGGAGACCCAGTACTTC. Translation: CATQSGTSGSGETQYF.

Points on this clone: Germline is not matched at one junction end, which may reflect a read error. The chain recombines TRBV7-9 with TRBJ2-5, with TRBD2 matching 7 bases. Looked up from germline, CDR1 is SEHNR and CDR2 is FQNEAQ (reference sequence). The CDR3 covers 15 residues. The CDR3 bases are TGTGCCACCAGCCGGGGGGATTCTCCGACGGAGACCCAGTACTTC. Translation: CATSRGDSPTETQYF.

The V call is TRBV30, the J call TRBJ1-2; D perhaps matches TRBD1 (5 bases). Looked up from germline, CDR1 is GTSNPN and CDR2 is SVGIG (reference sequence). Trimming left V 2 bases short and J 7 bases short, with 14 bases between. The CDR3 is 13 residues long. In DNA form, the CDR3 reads TGTGCCTGGAGTTGGGAGGGGTACGGTGGCTACACCTTC. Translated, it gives CAWSWEGYGGYTF. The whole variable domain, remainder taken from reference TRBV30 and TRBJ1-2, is SQTIHQWPATLVQPVGSPLSLECTVEGTSNPNLYWYRQAAGRGLQLLFYSVGIGQISSEVPQNLSASRPQDRQFILSSKKLLLSDSGFYLCAWSWEGYGGYTFGSGTRLTVV.

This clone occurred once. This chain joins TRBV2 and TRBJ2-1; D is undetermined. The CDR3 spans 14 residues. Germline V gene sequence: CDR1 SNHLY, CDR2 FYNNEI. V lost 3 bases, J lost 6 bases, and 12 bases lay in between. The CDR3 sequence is CASSDLSRSNEQFF. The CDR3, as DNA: TGTGCCAGCAGTGACTTGTCTCGAAGCAATGAGCAGTTCTTC.

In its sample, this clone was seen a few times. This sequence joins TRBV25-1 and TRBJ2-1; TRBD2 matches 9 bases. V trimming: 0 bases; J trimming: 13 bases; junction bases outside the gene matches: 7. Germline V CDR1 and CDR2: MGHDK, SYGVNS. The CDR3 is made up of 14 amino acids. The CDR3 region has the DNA TGTGCCAGCAGTGAATATGGGACTAGCAGAGATCAGTTCTTC. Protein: CASSEYGTSRDQFF. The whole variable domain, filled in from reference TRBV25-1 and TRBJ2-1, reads EADIYQTPRYLVIGTGKKITLECSQTMGHDKMYWYQQDPGMELHLIHYSYGVNSTEKGDLSSESTVSRIRTEHFPLTLESARPSHTSQYLCASSEYGTSRDQFFGPGTRLTVL.

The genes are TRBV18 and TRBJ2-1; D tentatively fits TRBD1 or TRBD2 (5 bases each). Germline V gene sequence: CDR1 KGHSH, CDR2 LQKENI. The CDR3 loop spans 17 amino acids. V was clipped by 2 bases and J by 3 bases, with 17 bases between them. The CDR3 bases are TGTGCCAGCTCACCAGAGCTCGGGACGGCTGTCTACAATGAGCAGTTCTTC. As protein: CASSPELGTAVYNEQFF.

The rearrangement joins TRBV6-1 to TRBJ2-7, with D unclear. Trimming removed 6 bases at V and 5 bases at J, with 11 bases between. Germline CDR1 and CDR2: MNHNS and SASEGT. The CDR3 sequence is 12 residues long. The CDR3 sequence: CASSRVINEQYF. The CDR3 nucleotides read TGTGCCAGCAGCCGTGTAATTAACGAGCAGTACTTC.

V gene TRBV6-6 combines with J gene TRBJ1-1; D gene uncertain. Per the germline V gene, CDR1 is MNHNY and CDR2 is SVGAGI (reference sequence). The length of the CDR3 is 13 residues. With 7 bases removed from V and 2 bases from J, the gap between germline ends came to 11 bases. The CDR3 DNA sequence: TGTGCCAGCAAGCCTCCCTTTAACACTGAAGCTTTCTTT. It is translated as CASKPPFNTEAFF.

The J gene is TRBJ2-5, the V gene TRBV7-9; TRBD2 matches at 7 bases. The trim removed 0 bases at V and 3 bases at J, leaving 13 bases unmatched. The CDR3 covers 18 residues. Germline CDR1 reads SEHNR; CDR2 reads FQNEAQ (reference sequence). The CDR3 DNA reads TGTGCCAGCAGCTTAGCGCTAACCGGGCAGCGGGGAAAAGAGACCCAGTACTTC. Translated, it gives CASSLALTGQRGKETQYF. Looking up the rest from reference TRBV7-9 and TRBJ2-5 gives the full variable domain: DTGVSQNPRHKITKRGQNVTFRCDPISEHNRLYWYRQTLGQGPEFLTYFQNEAQLEKSRLLSDRFSAERPKGSFSTLEIQRTEQGDSAMYLCASSLALTGQRGKETQYFGPGTRLLVL.